Sequencing of this T cell receptor (beta chain) was carried out in a study of blood T cell repertoires in COVID-19. Clones were sequenced by immunoSEQ multiplex PCR, and TCRdb holds only the in-frame ones, with some missing. Of some 150,000 clones detected, roughly 90% appear once; the ten largest clones hold around 3.2%. This CDR3 contains 15 residues. V shed 4 bases, J shed 2 bases, and the junction held 6 bases outside the gene matches. The germline gives CDR1 SGHAT, CDR2 FQNNGV. This clonotype was obtained from a man aged 60-69 years with active or convalescent COVID-19. The rearrangement uses TRBV11-2 and TRBJ2-7, with 9 bases lining up with TRBD2. The source material was peripheral blood. CDR3 sequence reads: CASSSPPSGAYEQYF. The CDR3 DNA is TGTGCCAGCAGCTCCCCCCCTAGCGGGGCCTACGAGCAGTACTTC.